This T cell receptor (beta chain) is drawn from a study of OX40 agonist ivuxolimab in advanced cancers. A history of autoimmune disease or systemic immunosuppression excluded patients. The assay was immunoSEQ multiplex PCR, and TCRdb's table has in-frame clones only and misses some. There are some 14,000 clones in the sample; around 80% occur only once, and over 30% lies in the top ten. V lost 6 bases, J lost 1 base, and 14 bases lay in between. The CDR3 spans 15 residues. CDR1 is LNHDA and CDR2 is SQIVND in the germline V gene (reference sequence). The sequence was collected from an adult with an advanced solid tumor such as melanoma, head and neck, liver or kidney cancer. V gene TRBV19 combines with J gene TRBJ2-3; TRBD1 might be the D (6 bases). This material consisted of CD4+ or CD8+ T cells sorted from blood, taken in a trial of the OX40 agonist ivuxolimab. Here the CDR3 reads CASSVTGSGTDTQYF. CDR3 nucleotides: TGTGCCAGTAGCGTTACAGGGTCCGGCACAGATACGCAGTATTTT. Full variable domain (rest looked up from reference TRBV19 and TRBJ2-3): DGGITQSPKYLFRKEGQNVTLSCEQNLNHDAMYWYRQDPGQGLRLIYYSQIVNDFQKGDIAEGYSVSREKKESFPLTVTSAQKNPTAFYLCASSVTGSGTDTQYFGPGTRLTVL.